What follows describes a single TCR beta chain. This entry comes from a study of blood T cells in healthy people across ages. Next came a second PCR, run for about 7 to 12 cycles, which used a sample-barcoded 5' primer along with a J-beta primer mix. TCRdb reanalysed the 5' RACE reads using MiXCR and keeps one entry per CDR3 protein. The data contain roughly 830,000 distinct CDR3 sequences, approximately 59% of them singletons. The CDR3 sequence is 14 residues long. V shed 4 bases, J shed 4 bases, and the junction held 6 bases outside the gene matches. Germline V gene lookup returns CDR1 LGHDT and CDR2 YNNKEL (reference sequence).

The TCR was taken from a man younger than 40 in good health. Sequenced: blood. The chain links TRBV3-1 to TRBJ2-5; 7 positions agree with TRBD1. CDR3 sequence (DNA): TGTGCCAGCAGCCGAACAGGGGTGAGAGAGACCCAGTACTTC. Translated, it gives CASSRTGVRETQYF.